Shown below are 27 T cell receptor beta chains from a single sample sequenced in a study of regulatory T cells in long-lasting Graves disease. Time point specified: newly diagnosed GD, antithyroid drugs for less than 3 months. Extracted RNA from PBMCs served as the source of the TCR library. Both iRepertoire HTBI primers and Arm-PCR of CDR3 regions were used to build the TCR beta libraries. TCRdb itself ran the multiplex PCR reads through MiXCR, one entry per CDR3 protein. The sample has about 400,000 distinct CDR3 sequences, 15% seen once. This sample also belongs to another study, concerning T cells in Graves' hyperthyroidism and ophthalmopathy.

The source material was peripheral blood mononuclear cells (PBMCs), sampled at new diagnosis, from a patient treated with antithyroid drugs. All receptors derive from a woman aged 40-49 years with Graves disease.

This chain joins TRBV4-1 and TRBJ2-2, with 7 bases identical to TRBD2. CDR3 size: 16 residues. Germline-derived CDR1 and CDR2 are MGHRA and YSYEKL. V lost 1 base and J lost 0; bases outside the gene matches: 2. The CDR3 loop is CASSQAGGTNTGELFF. Written as DNA, the CDR3 is TGCGCCAGCAGCCAAGCGGGGGGAACGAACACCGGGGAGCTGTTTTTT.

Turning to this clonotype: It differs at one base from a far larger clone, so likely a read error. This chain joins TRBV11-3 and TRBJ2-3; D uncertain. The CDR3 covers 14 residues. CDR1 is SGHNT and CDR2 is YENEEA in the germline V gene. CDR3 in amino acids: CAGSLDVLTDTQYF. DNA of the CDR3: TGTGCCGGCAGCTTAGACGTGTTGACGGATACGCAGTATTTT.

The sample holds a few counts of this clonotype. The chain employs TRBV4-3 and TRBJ2-7, with D perhaps TRBD2 (5 bases). Deletions cut 0 bases from V and 3 bases from J, with 6 bases between. This CDR3 is 13 amino acids long. The germline gives CDR1 LGHNA, CDR2 YSLEER. This CDR3 reads CASSQERGYEQYF. The CDR3 nucleotides read TGCGCCAGCAGCCAAGAACGGGGCTACGAGCAGTACTTC.

This clonotype was seen at least ten times. This chain uses TRBV9 with TRBJ2-5, with D maybe TRBD2 (6 bases). The germline CDR1 and CDR2 sequences are SGDLS and YYNGEE. The CDR3 extends over 16 amino acids. With 0 bases removed from V and 5 bases from J, the gap between germline ends came to 17 bases. The CDR3 sequence is CASSVGSSEVTETQYF. CDR3 nucleotides: TGTGCCAGCAGCGTAGGTTCTAGCGAGGTTACCGAGACCCAGTACTTC.

At least ten counts were recorded for this clonotype. This chain links TRBV20-1 with TRBJ2-7; D gene uncertain. V lost 4 bases and J 3 bases, leaving 16 bases between the germline ends. The CDR3 contains 14 residues. Germline-derived CDR1 and CDR2 are DFQATT and SNEGSKA (reference sequence). The chain's CDR3 is CSAKGPGFDYEQYF. CDR3 coding DNA: TGCAGTGCTAAAGGGCCGGGTTTCGACTACGAGCAGTACTTC.

The chain recombines TRBV7-2 with TRBJ1-5; 7 bases are a match to TRBD1. J gave up 0 bases and V 2 bases, and 10 bases lay outside the gene matches. The germline V gene has CDR1 SGHTA and CDR2 FQGNSA. The length of the CDR3 is 18 residues. The CDR3, as DNA: TGTGCCAGCAGCTTAACCCGGACAGGCCTTTATAGCAATCAGCCCCAGCATTTT. As protein: CASSLTRTGLYSNQPQHF.

V is TRBV6-1 and J is TRBJ2-2, with a possible D match to TRBD1 (6 bases). This CDR3 is 15 amino acids long. The V end was cut by 6 bases, the J end by 0 bases, with 11 bases between. Germline V gene lookup returns CDR1 MNHNS and CDR2 SASEGT. CDR3 protein: CASRTGLANTGELFF. As DNA, the CDR3 is TGTGCCAGCAGGACAGGCCTCGCGAACACCGGGGAGCTGTTTTTT.

This clonotype was detected ten times or more. The chain couples TRBV20-1 to TRBJ2-7; 7 positions agree with TRBD2. Germline trimming cut 7 bases from V and 7 bases from J; bases unmatched to any gene: 25. Germline V gene sequence: CDR1 DFQATT, CDR2 SNEGSKA (reference sequence). There are 17 residues in the CDR3. The CDR3 coding sequence is TGCAGTGTTCGAAGGGTCAGGCCGGGACTAATTCCCAGGGAGCAGTACTTC. As protein: CSVRRVRPGLIPREQYF.

This clonotype showed up many times. This chain links TRBV2 with TRBJ2-5; D may be TRBD1 (5 bases). This CDR3 is 12 amino acids long. Between the trimmed V and J ends, which lost 7 bases and 4 bases, there was a span of 10 bases. Germline CDR1 and CDR2: SNHLY and FYNNEI. CDR3 coding DNA: TGTGCCAGCACAGGGCTATCAGAGACCCAGTACTTC. Protein product: CASTGLSETQYF.

The chain uses TRBV9 and TRBJ1-1, with 9 bases lining up with TRBD1. Per the germline V gene, CDR1 is SGDLS and CDR2 is YYNGEE. The V and J ends lost 3 bases and 4 bases, in that order; junction bases with no gene match: 7. This CDR3 region has 15 residues. The CDR3 nucleotides are TGTGCCAGCAGCGGAGGGACAGGGACGGGCACTGAAGCTTTCTTT. Residues: CASSGGTGTGTEAFF.

The genes are TRBV2 and TRBJ1-1, with 8 nucleotides matching TRBD1. The length of the CDR3 is 15 residues. The germline V gene has CDR1 SNHLY and CDR2 FYNNEI. With V trimmed by 4 bases and J by 0 bases, 4 bases remained unmatched. The CDR3 spells CASSVQGAMNTEAFF. In DNA, the CDR3 is TGTGCCAGCAGTGTTCAGGGGGCTATGAACACTGAAGCTTTCTTT.

Many counts were recorded for this clonotype. The rearrangement uses TRBV13 and TRBJ2-1; TRBD2 is a possible D gene (6 bases). The V end was cut by 5 bases, the J end by 6 bases, with 14 bases between. Germline assignment: CDR1 PRHDT and CDR2 FYEKMQ (reference sequence). The CDR3 is made up of 14 amino acids. The CDR3, as DNA: TGTGCCAGCAGCCCCCGTTTAGCGGTCAATGAGCAGTTCTTC. Its protein is CASSPRLAVNEQFF.

There are many counts of this clonotype. The chain joins TRBV28 to TRBJ1-1; no definite D call. CDR3 size: 12 residues. V was clipped by 2 bases and J by 8 bases, with 9 bases between them. Germline V gene sequence: CDR1 MDHEN, CDR2 SYDVKM. The DNA of the CDR3 is TGTGCCAGCAGTTTACAGACCGGAGAAGCTTTCTTT. Translating gives CASSLQTGEAFF. Drawing the rest from reference TRBV28 and TRBJ1-1, the complete variable domain is DVKVTQSSRYLVKRTGEKVFLECVQDMDHENMFWYRQDPGLGLRLIYFSYDVKMKEKGDIPEGYSVSREKKERFSLILESASTNQTSMYLCASSLQTGEAFFGQGTRLTVV.

This clonotype showed up many times. This chain joins TRBV19 and TRBJ2-1; TRBD2 aligns across 11 bases. J lost 7 bases, V lost 5 bases, and 4 bases had no gene match. There are 14 residues in the CDR3. Germline assignment: CDR1 LNHDA and CDR2 SQIVND (reference sequence). CDR3 in DNA: TGTGCCAGTAGTGTAGCGGGAGGGCCGAATGAGCAGTTCTTC. Its translation is CASSVAGGPNEQFF. Drawing the rest from reference TRBV19 and TRBJ2-1, the complete variable domain is DGGITQSPKYLFRKEGQNVTLSCEQNLNHDAMYWYRQDPGQGLRLIYYSQIVNDFQKGDIAEGYSVSREKKESFPLTVTSAQKNPTAFYLCASSVAGGPNEQFFGPGTRLTVL.

In this sample, this clonotype turned up many times. This chain uses TRBV12-3 or TRBV12-4 with TRBJ1-2; tentatively, D is TRBD1 (6 bases). This CDR3 is built from 13 residues. V was trimmed by 4 bases and J by 5 bases, leaving 11 bases between them. CDR3 DNA: TGTGCCAGCAGTTCGACAGGAAGGTATGGCTACACCTTC. Protein product: CASSSTGRYGYTF.

This clonotype was recorded many times. The chain is built from TRBV9 and TRBJ2-6; D not certain. The germline V gene has CDR1 SGDLS and CDR2 YYNGEE. Trimming left V 4 bases short and J 0 bases short, with 5 bases between. This CDR3 has 14 residues. CDR3 sequence reads: CASSQSSGANVLTF. In nucleotides, the CDR3 is TGTGCCAGCAGCCAGAGCTCTGGGGCCAACGTCCTGACTTTC.

This clonotype was found a few times. V gene TRBV19 combines with J gene TRBJ1-1; weak D call: TRBD1 (6 bases). The germline V gene has CDR1 LNHDA and CDR2 SQIVND (reference sequence). The V gene lost 7 bases and the J gene lost 5 bases, with 11 bases spanning the gap. The CDR3 is 12 amino acids. CDR3 bases: TGTGCCAGTAAGGGGGGAGGGACTGAAGCTTTCTTT. Encoded protein: CASKGGGTEAFF.

This clonotype was seen a few times. This sequence joins TRBV11-3 and TRBJ2-6; D unclear. The germline V gene has CDR1 SGHNT and CDR2 YENEEA. The CDR3 is 15 residues long. V lost 1 base and J 1 base, leaving 5 bases between the germline ends. CDR3 sequence reads: CASSLGVSGANVLTF. CDR3 nucleotides: TGTGCCAGCAGCTTAGGGGTGTCTGGGGCCAACGTCCTGACTTTC.

There are a few counts of this clonotype. A read error is possible here, since a much larger clone lies one base away. No conserved phenylalanine or tryptophan is present at the end of the CDR3, so a read error is the likely explanation. The genes are TRBV28 and TRBJ2-1; the D gene is possibly TRBD2 (6 bases). The CDR3 is 16 residues long. The V gene's germline CDR1 is MDHEN and CDR2 SYDVKM. V gave up 3 bases and J gave up 0 bases, with 12 bases separating them. CDR3 protein: CASSFHRESSYNEQFS. The CDR3 DNA follows: TGTGCCAGCAGTTTCCATCGGGAGAGCTCCTACAATGAGCAGTTCTCC.

The chain has TRBV6-2 or TRBV6-3 and TRBJ2-6; the D is unclear. Germline V gene sequence: CDR1 MNHEY, CDR2 SVGEGT. V gave up 4 bases and J gave up 0 bases, with 16 bases separating them. The CDR3 spans 18 residues. The CDR3 DNA sequence: TGTGCCAGCAGTTGTCATGGCAGACGCCACTCTGGGGCCAACGTCCTGACTTTC. Its protein is CASSCHGRRHSGANVLTF.

Ten or more counts support this clonotype. The chain has TRBV7-9 and TRBJ2-7, with TRBD2 as a possible D gene (6 bases). V lost 4 bases and J lost 6, with 13 bases in between. Germline V gene data show CDR1 as SEHNR and CDR2 as FQNEAQ (reference sequence). The CDR3 is 13 amino acids. The CDR3 sequence: CASSSEGSSEQYF. CDR3 bases: TGTGCCAGCAGCTCGGAGGGTAGTAGCGAGCAGTACTTC.

The CDR3 protein is CASKRDYSTDTQYF. The CDR3 region has the DNA TGCGCCAGCAAGAGGGACTATAGCACAGATACGCAGTATTTT. The chain uses TRBV4-3 and TRBJ2-3; 7 bases are a match to TRBD2. The CDR3 contains 14 residues. Germline V gene sequence: CDR1 LGHNA, CDR2 YSLEER. V shed 7 bases and J 0 bases; nucleotides not matched to a gene: 4.

This clonotype has a count of ten or more. The rearrangement uses TRBV27 and TRBJ1-6, with a possible D match to TRBD1 (6 bases). The germline gives CDR1 MNHEY, CDR2 SMNVEV (reference sequence). V dropped 4 bases and J dropped 8 bases, with 12 bases sitting between them. The CDR3 sequence is 14 residues long. Written as DNA, the CDR3 is TGTGCCAGCAGTTCCGGGACAAGCGATTCACCCCTCCACTTT. Encoded protein: CASSSGTSDSPLHF.

This clonotype has a count of ten or more. The chain links TRBV7-2 to TRBJ2-5; D gene unclear. CDR3 size: 13 residues. V shed 5 bases and J shed 6 bases, with 13 bases lying between them. From germline, CDR1 is SGHTA and CDR2 FQGNSA. The CDR3 nucleotides read TGTGCCAGCAGCGCCCCGTTAGAGAAGACCCAGTACTTC. It yields the protein CASSAPLEKTQYF. Combining the CDR3 with reference TRBV7-2 and TRBJ2-5 gives the whole variable domain GAGVSQSPSNKVTEKGKDVELRCDPISGHTALYWYRQSLGQGLEFLIYFQGNSAPDKSGLPSDRFSAERTGGSVSTLTIQRTQQEDSAVYLCASSAPLEKTQYFGPGTRLLVL.

About this clonotype: Because it lacks the conserved phenylalanine or tryptophan at the end, this CDR3 is likely a read error. J is TRBJ2-3 and V is TRBV27; TRBD2 matches 7 bases. The germline V gene encodes CDR1 MNHEY and CDR2 SMNVEV (reference sequence). The CDR3 contains 14 residues. V lost 6 bases and J lost 4; bases outside the gene matches: 7. The chain's CDR3 is CASRLGGRPDTQYL. The CDR3 coding sequence is TGTGCCAGCAGGTTGGGAGGGAGACCAGATACGCAGTATCTT.

The chain recombines TRBV7-9 with TRBJ2-1; 8 bases are shared with TRBD2. Trimming removed 8 bases from V and 4 bases from J; junction bases left unmatched: 10. CDR1 SEHNR and CDR2 FQNEAQ come from the germline V gene (reference sequence). This CDR3 is built from 15 residues. In nucleotides, the CDR3 is TGTGCCAGCCCCTATACTAGCGGCGATTACAATGAGCAGTTCTTC. Its translation: CASPYTSGDYNEQFF.

The sample holds many counts of this clonotype. This rearrangement joins TRBV11-3 to TRBJ2-5; 16 bases are shared with TRBD2. Germline CDR1 and CDR2: SGHNT and YENEEA. The CDR3 is 16 amino acids. V dropped 5 bases and J dropped 4; count of bases not matched to a gene: 4. CDR3 DNA sequence: TGTGCCAGCAGCCTGGGACTAGCGGGAGGGCGAGAGACCCAGTACTTC. This encodes CASSLGLAGGRETQYF.